Sequencing of this T cell receptor (beta chain) was carried out in a study of shared clonotypes between healthy human individuals. Study-level information: Per donor, CD8 memory used one plate, CD8 naive used two, CD4 memory used three and CD4 naive used three. Study results and limitations: What naive subsets generally showed was a larger estimated richness than memory subsets showed. What rarefaction showed was incomplete sorted-subset sequencing despite large depth.

V lost 6 bases, J lost 5 bases, and 13 bases lay in between. The CDR3 spans 13 residues. Germline lookup yields CDR1 MDHEN and CDR2 SYDVKM. Sorted-subset replicate PCRs used 200 ng DNA, approximately 27,000 T cell genomes. Sequencing was performed with immunoSEQ multiplex PCR; in TCRdb, only in-frame clones are kept and a portion is missing. The sample carries about 2.3 million clones, around 93% recorded once. As to this clone: Its specificity is unknown.

The chain recombines TRBV28 with TRBJ1-1, with D unresolved. This TCR was sampled from a man aged 18 to 35 in good health. Some clones in this sample may be carry-over from other donors' samples. Sequencing was done on a sample of naive CD4+ T cells from PBMCs. Subset denoted: CD45RA+ positively selected. This CDR3 reads CASSRLIPTEAFF. The CDR3 DNA follows: TGTGCCAGCAGCCGGCTAATTCCGACTGAAGCTTTCTTT.